The next 3 T cell receptor beta chains were all read from a single sample in a study of shared clonotypes between healthy human individuals. Assay used: immunoSEQ multiplex PCR; TCRdb lists only in-frame clones, some missing. The data contain more than 1.2 million clones, approximately 98.5% of them singletons. The sequencing input was naive CD4+ T cells sorted from blood. The subset is: CD45RA+ positively selected. The source of these receptors is a man in his thirties or forties in good health.

In DNA form, the CDR3 reads TGTGCCAGCAGTTACTCGTTGGGCAGGGCGGATGGCTACACCTTC. The encoded protein is CASSYSLGRADGYTF. The gene calls are TRBV6-5 and TRBJ1-2; D is possibly TRBD1 (5 bases). CDR1 is MNHEY and CDR2 is SVGAGI in the germline V gene. Trimming stripped 0 bases from V and 6 bases from J, with 14 bases between. The CDR3 sequence is 15 residues long.

The rearrangement uses TRBV7-3 and TRBJ2-1; 8 bases line up with TRBD1. Unmatched junction bases numbered 16, after V lost 5 bases and J lost 7 bases. CDR1 and CDR2 from the germline V gene are SGHTA and FQGTGA. The CDR3 spans 17 residues. In DNA form, the CDR3 reads TGTGCCAGCAGCCCGGGCCCCAGGGGGCGGGATAGTAATGAGCAGTTCTTC. Translated: CASSPGPRGRDSNEQFF. The variable domain in full, completed from reference TRBV7-3 and TRBJ2-1, reads GAGVSQTPSNKVTEKGKYVELRCDPISGHTALYWYRQSLGQGPEFLIYFQGTGAADDSGLPNDRFFAVRPEGSVSTLKIQRTERGDSAVYLCASSPGPRGRDSNEQFFGPGTRLTVL.

The V call is TRBV28, the J call TRBJ1-5; weak D call: TRBD1 (6 bases). Trimming pared 1 base from V and 3 bases from J, leaving 10 bases between. The CDR3 length is 15 residues. From germline, CDR1 is MDHEN and CDR2 SYDVKM. The CDR3, as DNA: TGTGCCAGCAGTTTATCCGGGGGGCACAATCAGCCCCAGCATTTT. This gives the protein CASSLSGGHNQPQHF.